This T cell receptor (beta chain) was sequenced during a study of T cells in Graves' hyperthyroidism and ophthalmopathy. Amplification of TCR beta CDR3 regions was performed using RNA transcripts as template. The HTBI primer set served for first-round RT-PCR of the TCR CDR3. TCRdb redid the calling of the multiplex PCR reads with MiXCR, one entry per CDR3 protein. This table has 380,000 or so distinct CDR3 sequences, roughly 13% appearing once. Findings and limits, study-wide: Most thyroid clonotypes that were expanded above 0.001 also turned up in blood.

About this clonotype: Its target is not known.

The TCR was taken from a woman aged 30 to 39 with Graves' hyperthyroidism. The specimen sequenced was blood.

The CDR3: CSVGSRLAETQYF. The CDR3 DNA follows: TGCAGCGTTGGCTCGAGACTAGCGGAGACCCAGTACTTC. This chain joins TRBV29-1 and TRBJ2-5; 8 positions agree with TRBD2. The CDR3 loop spans 13 amino acids. V gave up 4 bases and J gave up 5 bases; unmatched junction bases: 6. Germline CDR1 SQVTM, CDR2 ANQGSEA. Full variable domain (outside the CDR3, taken from reference TRBV29-1 and TRBJ2-5): SAVISQKPSRDICQRGTSLTIQCQVDSQVTMMFWYRQQPGQSLTLIATANQGSEATYESGFVIDKFPISRPNLTFSTLTVSNMSPEDSSIYLCSVGSRLAETQYFGPGTRLLVL.